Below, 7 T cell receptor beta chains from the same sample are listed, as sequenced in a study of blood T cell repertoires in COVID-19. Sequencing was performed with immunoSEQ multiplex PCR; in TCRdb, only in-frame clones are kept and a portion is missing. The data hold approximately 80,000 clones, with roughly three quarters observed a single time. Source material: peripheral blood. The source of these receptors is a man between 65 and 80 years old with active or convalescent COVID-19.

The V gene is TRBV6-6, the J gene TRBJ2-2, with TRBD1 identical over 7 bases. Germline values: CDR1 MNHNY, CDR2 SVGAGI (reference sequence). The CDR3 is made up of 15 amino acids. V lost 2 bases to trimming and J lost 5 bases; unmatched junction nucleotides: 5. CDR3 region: CASSYRQGPTGELFF. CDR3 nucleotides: TGTGCCAGCAGTTACCGACAGGGTCCGACCGGGGAGCTGTTTTTT.

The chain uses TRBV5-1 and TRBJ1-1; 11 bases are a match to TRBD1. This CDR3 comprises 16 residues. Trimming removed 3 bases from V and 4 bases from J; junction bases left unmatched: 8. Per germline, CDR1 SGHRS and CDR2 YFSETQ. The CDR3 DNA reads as TGCGCCAGCAGCTCACGTCCCGGGACAGGGGGCACTGAAGCTTTCTTT. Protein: CASSSRPGTGGTEAFF.

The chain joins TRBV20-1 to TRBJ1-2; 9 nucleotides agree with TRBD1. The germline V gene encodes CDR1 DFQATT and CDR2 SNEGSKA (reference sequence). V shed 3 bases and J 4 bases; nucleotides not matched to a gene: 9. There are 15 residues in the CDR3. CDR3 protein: CSASGRDREFYGYTF. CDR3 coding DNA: TGCAGTGCTAGTGGCCGGGACAGGGAGTTCTATGGCTACACCTTC.

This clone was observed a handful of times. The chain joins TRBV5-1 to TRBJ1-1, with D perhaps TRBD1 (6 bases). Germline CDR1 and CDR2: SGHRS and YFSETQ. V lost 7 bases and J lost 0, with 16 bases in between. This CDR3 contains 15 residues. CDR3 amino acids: CASSGASYVNTEAFF. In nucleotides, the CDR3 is TGCGCCAGCTCAGGGGCTTCGTACGTGAACACTGAAGCTTTCTTT. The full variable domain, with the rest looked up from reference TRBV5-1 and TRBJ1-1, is KAGVTQTPRYLIKTRGQQVTLSCSPISGHRSVSWYQQTPGQGLQFLFEYFSETQRNKGNFPGRFSGRQFSNSRSEMNVSTLELGDSALYLCASSGASYVNTEAFFGQGTRLTVV.

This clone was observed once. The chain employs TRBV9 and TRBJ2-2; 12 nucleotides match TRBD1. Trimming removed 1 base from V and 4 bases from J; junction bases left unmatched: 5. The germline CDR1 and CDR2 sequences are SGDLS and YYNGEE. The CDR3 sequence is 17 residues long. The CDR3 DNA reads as TGTGCCAGCAGCGTATCCGGGACAGGGGGCTCCACCGGGGAGCTGTTTTTT. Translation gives CASSVSGTGGSTGELFF.

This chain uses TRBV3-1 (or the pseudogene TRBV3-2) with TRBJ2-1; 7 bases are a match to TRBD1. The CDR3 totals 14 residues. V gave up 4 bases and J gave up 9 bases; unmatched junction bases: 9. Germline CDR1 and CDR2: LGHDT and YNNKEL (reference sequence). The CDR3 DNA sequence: TGTGCCAGCAGCCTGGGACAGTTAATAAGTGAGCAGTTCTTC. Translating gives CASSLGQLISEQFF.

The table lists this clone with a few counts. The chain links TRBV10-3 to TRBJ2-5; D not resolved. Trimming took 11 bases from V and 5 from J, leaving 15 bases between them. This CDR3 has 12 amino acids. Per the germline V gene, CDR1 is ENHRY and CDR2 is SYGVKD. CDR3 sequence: CAVNSTRETQYF. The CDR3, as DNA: TGTGCCGTCAACTCCACCCGGGAGACCCAGTACTTC.